The rows below give T cell receptor beta chains drawn from one sample of a study of blood T cells in healthy people across ages. MiXCR, run by TCRdb on the 5' RACE reads, gives a single entry per CDR3 protein. The repertoire includes roughly 800,000 distinct CDR3 sequences, about 53% of them detected once, and around 41% sits in the top ten. Sequencing was carried out using blood. The source is an elderly man in good health. Each CDR3 is given with its conserved first and last residue. The D gene is left open where the match is weak. Rows give clone size only sometimes, using once, few, many, or a class for an expanded clone.

v_gene	j_gene	d_gene	abundance	CDR3nt	CDR3aa
TRBV6-6	TRBJ2-7	-	few	TGTGCCAGCAGTTACTTCCCCAGGGGTTACGAGCAGTACTTC	CASSYFPRGYEQYF
TRBV7-3	TRBJ2-3	-	-	TGTGCCAGCAGCGCCCAGAGTGCAAATACGCAGTATTTT	CASSAQSANTQYF
TRBV11-2	TRBJ2-7	-	many	TGTGCCAGCAGATACATGGCGGTCTCCTACGAGCAGTACTTC	CASRYMAVSYEQYF
TRBV4-2	TRBJ2-5	-	-	TGTGCCAGCAGCCAAGATCGGTTTAGCAAAGAGACCCAGTACTTC	CASSQDRFSKETQYF
TRBV5-1	TRBJ2-7	TRBD1	-	TGCGCCAGCAGCTCCGCCGGACAGGGCTACGAGCAGTACTTC	CASSSAGQGYEQYF
TRBV3-1	TRBJ2-3	-	-	TGTGCCAGCAGCTCCGGGGCGGAGCACAGATACGCGTATTTT	CASSSGAEHRYAYF
TRBV7-9	TRBJ1-4	-	once	TGTGCCAGCAGCCAACTCCTCCGATTTGGGGGTAATGAAAAACTGTTTTTT	CASSQLLRFGGNEKLFF
TRBV29-1	TRBJ1-4	-	-	TGCAGCGTTGAATTTGGGGTCAGGAATGAAAAACTGTTTTTT	CSVEFGVRNEKLFF
TRBV29-1	TRBJ2-3	-	-	TGCAGCGTTGCCAGGGACGGGGCGGGGACAGATACGCAGTATTTT	CSVARDGAGTDTQYF
TRBV7-8	TRBJ2-4	-	many	TGTGCCAGCAGCTTAGACCCAGGGCCGGAGGTGGGCATTCAGTACTTC	CASSLDPGPEVGIQYF
TRBV20-1	TRBJ1-2	TRBD1	-	TGCAGTGCTAGTCTGACCGGGACAGGGCATTCGGGCTACACCTTC	CSASLTGTGHSGYTF
TRBV7-2	TRBJ1-2	-	-	TGTGCCAGCGTTCTATCGTTGGGCTATGGCTACACCTTC	CASVLSLGYGYTF
TRBV6-2/TRBV6-3	TRBJ2-7	-	few	TGTGCCAGCAGTTACTCGAGCCCCTACGAGCAGTACTTC	CASSYSSPYEQYF
TRBV12-3/TRBV12-4	TRBJ2-1	-	-	TGTGCCAGCAAAAGGTCTAGGAGGGAAGGTGAGCAGTTCTTC	CASKRSRREGEQFF
TRBV6-1	TRBJ2-7	-	few	TGTGCCAGCAGTGAATTTGCATCCCCCTACGAGCAGTACTTC	CASSEFASPYEQYF
TRBV27	TRBJ2-7	-	-	TGTGCCAGCAGTTTATCCCCGCCAGGGAGCGCCTCCCACGAGCAGTACTTC	CASSLSPPGSASHEQYF
TRBV6-1	TRBJ2-1	TRBD2	-	TGTGCCAGCAGTGCACTAGCGGGGGGAGGTAATGAGCAGTTCTTC	CASSALAGGGNEQFF
TRBV6-2/TRBV6-3	TRBJ2-5	TRBD2	-	TGTGCCAGCAGTTACGATAGCGGGAGGGGAAATGAGCAGTACTTC	CASSYDSGRGNEQYF
TRBV19	TRBJ1-4	TRBD1	-	TGTGCCAGTAGGCCCCAACAGGGGACTTTCGGAAAACTGTTTTTT	CASRPQQGTFGKLFF
TRBV29-1	TRBJ1-1	-	-	TGCAGCGTTGACTCAGGACGGGTGGTCACTGAAGCTTTCTTT	CSVDSGRVVTEAFF
TRBV3-1	TRBJ1-2	TRBD1	once	TGTGCCAGCAGCCGAGACAGGGGAGCTCCTAACTATGGCTACACCTTC	CASSRDRGAPNYGYTF
TRBV5-4	TRBJ2-4	TRBD1	-	TGTGCCAGCAGCTTGGTCCCGACAGGGGACAAAAACATTCAGTACTTC	CASSLVPTGDKNIQYF
TRBV28	TRBJ2-1	-	-	TGTGCCAGCACCCAGTTGGCAGACCTAAACAATGAGCAGTTCTTC	CASTQLADLNNEQFF
TRBV13	TRBJ2-7	-	many	TGTGCCAGCAGCTTATGGGGAAGGGAGAACGAGCAGTACTTC	CASSLWGRENEQYF
TRBV27	TRBJ2-7	TRBD2	-	TGTGCCAGCAGTTTATCTCCTACACGGGAGGCGGAAGCCCAGTACTTC	CASSLSPTREAEAQYF
TRBV20-1	TRBJ2-4	-	-	TGCAGTGCTAGAGATAGGGGCTTAAGGACGTCGGTACCTCTCCCCAAAAACATTCAGTACTTC	CSARDRGLRTSVPLPKNIQYF
TRBV12-3/TRBV12-4	TRBJ2-7	TRBD1	few	TGTGCCAGCAGTAAGGGACAGGGGACCTCCTACGAGCAGTACTTC	CASSKGQGTSYEQYF
TRBV27	TRBJ2-7	-	-	TGTGCCAGCAGCCGCGCTGGGGTACGAAACTACGAGCAGTACTTC	CASSRAGVRNYEQYF
TRBV2	TRBJ2-7	-	-	TGTGCCAGCAGGGCCCTGGGGGCCGAGCAGTACTTC	CASRALGAEQYF